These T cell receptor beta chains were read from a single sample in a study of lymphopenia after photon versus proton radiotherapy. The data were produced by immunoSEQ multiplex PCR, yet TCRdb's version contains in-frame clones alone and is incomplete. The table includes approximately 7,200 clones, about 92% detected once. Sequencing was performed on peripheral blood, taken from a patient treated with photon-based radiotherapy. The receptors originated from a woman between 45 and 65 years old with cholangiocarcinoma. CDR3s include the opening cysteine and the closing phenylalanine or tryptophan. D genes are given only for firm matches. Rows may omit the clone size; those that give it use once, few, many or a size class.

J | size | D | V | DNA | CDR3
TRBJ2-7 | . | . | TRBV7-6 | TGTGCCAGCAGCTTAGTAGCCAGGGTAGACGAGCAGTACTTC | CASSLVARVDEQYF
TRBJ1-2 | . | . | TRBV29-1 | TGCAGCGTTATTACAGTGAGCTATGGCTACACCTTC | CSVITVSYGYTF
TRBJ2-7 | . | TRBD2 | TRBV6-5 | TGTGCCAGCAGTGCCGGGCGGGGGGGAATCTACGAGCAGTACTTC | CASSAGRGGIYEQYF
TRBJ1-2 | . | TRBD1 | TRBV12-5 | TGTGCTAGTGGTCCCGCCGGGACAGCGGCTGAAAGCTACACCTTC | CASGPAGTAAESYTF
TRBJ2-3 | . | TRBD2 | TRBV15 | TGTGCCACCAGCAGGGGGACTAGCAGGGCAGATACGCAGTATTTT | CATSRGTSRADTQYF
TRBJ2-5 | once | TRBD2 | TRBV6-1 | TGTGCCACTTCTCTTTTAGCGGGGGGGCAAGAGACCCAGTACTTC | CATSLLAGGQETQYF
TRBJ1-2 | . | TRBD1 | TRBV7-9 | TGTGCCAGCAGGACAGGGGAATTATGGGGCTACACCTTC | CASRTGELWGYTF
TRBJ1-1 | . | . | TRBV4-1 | TGCGCCAGCAGCCAAGATCGTGCAGGGCCCATGAACACTGAAGCTTTCTTT | CASSQDRAGPMNTEAFF
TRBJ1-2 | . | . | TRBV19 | TGTGCCAGTAGTGTCAGTTCCGGGACTGAATTTTTCTTC | CASSVSSGTEFFF
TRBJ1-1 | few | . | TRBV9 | TGTGCCAGCAGCGTAGTAGTGAACACTGAAGCTTTCTTT | CASSVVVNTEAFF
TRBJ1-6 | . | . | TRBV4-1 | TGCGCCAGCAGCCCTAGAAGGGAGCGTAATTCACCCCTCCACTTT | CASSPRRERNSPLHF
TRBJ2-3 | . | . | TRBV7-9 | TGTGCCAGCAGCTCCGGACAGCCCCGGACAGATACGCAGTATTTT | CASSSGQPRTDTQYF
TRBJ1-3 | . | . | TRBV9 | TGTGCCAGCAGCCCATTACAAGTAAACTCTGGAAACACCATATATTTT | CASSPLQVNSGNTIYF
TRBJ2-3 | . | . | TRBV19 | TGTGCCAGTAGTACCCAACAGGTCACAGATACGCAGTATTTT | CASSTQQVTDTQYF
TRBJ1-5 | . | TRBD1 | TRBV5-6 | TGTGCCAGCAGCTTCTGGACAGGGTGGTCTAGTCAGCCCCAGCATTTT | CASSFWTGWSSQPQHF
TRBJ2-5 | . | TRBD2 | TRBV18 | TGTGCCAGCTCAGCCGAGTGGGGGGGAGAGACCCAGTACTTC | CASSAEWGGETQYF
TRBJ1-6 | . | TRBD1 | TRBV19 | TGTGCCAGTCAATATAAAGGGACAGGGGGCCGTTCACCCCTCCACTTT | CASQYKGTGGRSPLHF
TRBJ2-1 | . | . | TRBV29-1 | TGCAGGATCCTCCCCCGGACAGTCCCCGATGAGCAGTTCTTC | CRILPRTVPDEQFF
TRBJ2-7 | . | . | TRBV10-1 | TGCGCCAGCAGACTTGGACTACGGGGCGAGCAGTACTTC | CASRLGLRGEQYF
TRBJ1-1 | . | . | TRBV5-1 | TGCGCCAGCAGCTTGGGTCGTCGGGGGTCTATGAACACTGAAGCTTTCTTT | CASSLGRRGSMNTEAFF
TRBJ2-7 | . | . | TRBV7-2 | TGTGCCAGCAGCTGGACAGACCTACGAGAACAGTACTTC | CASSWTDLREQYF
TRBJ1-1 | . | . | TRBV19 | TGTGCCAGTAGACCCGGGCCTTTAAAGCGGAACACTGAAGCTTTCTTT | CASRPGPLKRNTEAFF
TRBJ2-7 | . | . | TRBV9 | TGTGCCAGCAGCGGACCTTTTCCGGGAAGGGAGCAGTACTTC | CASSGPFPGREQYF
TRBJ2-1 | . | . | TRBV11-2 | TGTGCCAGCAACCTTCGGACGGATTACAATGAGCAGTTCTTC | CASNLRTDYNEQFF
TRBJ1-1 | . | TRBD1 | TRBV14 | TGTGCCAGCAGCCTTACGGGACAGAAAGCTTTCTTT | CASSLTGQKAFF
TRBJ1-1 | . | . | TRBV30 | TGTGCCGAGGGGCAGGGTATCACTGAAGCTTTCTTT | CAEGQGITEAFF
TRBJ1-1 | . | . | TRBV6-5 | TGTGCCAGCCGTTCTGTGGTGAACACTGAAGCTTTCTTT | CASRSVVNTEAFF
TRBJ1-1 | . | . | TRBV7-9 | TGTGCCAGCAGCTTAGTGCTGAGGAACACTGAAGCTTTCTTT | CASSLVLRNTEAFF
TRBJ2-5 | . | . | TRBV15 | TGTGCCACCAGCAGAGGAGGGATAGGCGAGACCCAGTACTTC | CATSRGGIGETQYF
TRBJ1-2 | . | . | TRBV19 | TGTGCCAGTAGTATCGGTTGGGCGTTGGGCCTCTCCTATGGCTACACCTTC | CASSIGWALGLSYGYTF
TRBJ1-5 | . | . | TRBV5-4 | TGTGCCAGCAGCTTGGTGCCCGGTCAGCCCCAGCATTTT | CASSLVPGQPQHF
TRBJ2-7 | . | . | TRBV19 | TGTGCCAGTAGTATGGGGGGAGCAGACGGCACCTACGAGCAGTACTTC | CASSMGGADGTYEQYF
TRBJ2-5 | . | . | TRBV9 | TGTGCCAGCAGCGTAGGACTACGGGGAGAGACCCAGTACTTC | CASSVGLRGETQYF
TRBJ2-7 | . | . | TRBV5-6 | TGTGCCAGCAGCTTGAGGGACAACTCCTACGAGCAGTACTTC | CASSLRDNSYEQYF
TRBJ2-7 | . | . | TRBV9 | TGTGCCAGCAGCCCCGGTTACGAGCAGTACTTC | CASSPGYEQYF
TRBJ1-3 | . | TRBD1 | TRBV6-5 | TGTGCCAGCAGTTATTCCTTTACAGGGGAGCGGAACACCATATATTTT | CASSYSFTGERNTIYF
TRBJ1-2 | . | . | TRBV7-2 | TGTGCCAGCAGCCCCACAGGGTCTAACTATGGCTACACCTTC | CASSPTGSNYGYTF
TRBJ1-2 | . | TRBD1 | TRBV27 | TGTGCCAGCAGTCCCTTCTCGGACAGGCCCGTAGGCTACACCTTC | CASSPFSDRPVGYTF
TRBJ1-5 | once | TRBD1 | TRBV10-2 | TGCGCCAGCAGTGAAGTAAGGACAGGGAAGGAACAGCCCCAGCATTTT | CASSEVRTGKEQPQHF
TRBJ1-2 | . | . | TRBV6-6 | TGTGCCAGCAGTACCGGGCCTTATCTCTATGGCTACACCTTC | CASSTGPYLYGYTF
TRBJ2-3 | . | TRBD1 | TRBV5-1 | TGCGCCAGCAGCTTGGCCGGACAGGCCTGGGGCACAGATACGCAGTATTTT | CASSLAGQAWGTDTQYF
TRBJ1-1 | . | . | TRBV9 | TGTGCCAGCAGCGCAGGAGGGTTTTTGAACACTGAAGCTTTCTTT | CASSAGGFLNTEAFF
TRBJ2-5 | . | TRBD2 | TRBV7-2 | TGTGCCAGCAGCTACGGGGGGATGGAGACCCAGTACTTC | CASSYGGMETQYF
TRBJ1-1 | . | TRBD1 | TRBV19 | TGTGCCAGTACCCGGACAGGGGAGTTTTTAATGAACACTGAAGCTTTCTTT | CASTRTGEFLMNTEAFF
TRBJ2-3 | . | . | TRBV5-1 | TGCGCCAGCAGCTTGGGGAGCTCCGCGAAGACAGATACGCAGTATTTT | CASSLGSSAKTDTQYF
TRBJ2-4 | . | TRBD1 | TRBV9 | TGTGCCAGCAGCTCCCCGCGGACAGGGATAGCCAAAAACATTCAGTACTTC | CASSSPRTGIAKNIQYF
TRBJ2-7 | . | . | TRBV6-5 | TGTGCCAGCAGTAACCTCGACCGGACCTACGAGCAGTACTTC | CASSNLDRTYEQYF
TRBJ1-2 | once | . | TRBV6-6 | TGTGCCAGCAGGATCGATGGGCAGTATGGCTACACCTTC | CASRIDGQYGYTF
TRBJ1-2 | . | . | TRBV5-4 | TGTGCCAGCAGCTACAGCACCGGGGATTGGGGCTACACCTTC | CASSYSTGDWGYTF
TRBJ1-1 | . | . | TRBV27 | TGTGCCAGCAGGTATCAGGGTGGAACTGAAGCTTTCTTT | CASRYQGGTEAFF
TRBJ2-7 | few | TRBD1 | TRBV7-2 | TGTGCCAGCAGCCGGGACAGGGTCTCCCACGAGCAGTACTTC | CASSRDRVSHEQYF